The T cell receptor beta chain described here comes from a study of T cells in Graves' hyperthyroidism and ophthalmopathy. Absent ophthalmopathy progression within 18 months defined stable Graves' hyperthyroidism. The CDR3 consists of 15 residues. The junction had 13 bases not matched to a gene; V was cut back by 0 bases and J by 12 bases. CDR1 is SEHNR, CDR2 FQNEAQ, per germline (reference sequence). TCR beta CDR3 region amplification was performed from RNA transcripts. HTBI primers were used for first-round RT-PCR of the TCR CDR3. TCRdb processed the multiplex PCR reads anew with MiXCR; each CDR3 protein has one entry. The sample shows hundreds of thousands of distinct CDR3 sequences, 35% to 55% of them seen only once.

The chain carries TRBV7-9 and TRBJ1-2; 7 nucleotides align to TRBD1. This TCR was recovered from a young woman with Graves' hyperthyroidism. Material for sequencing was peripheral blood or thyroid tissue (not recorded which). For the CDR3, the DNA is TGTGCCAGCAGCTTAGCCAAGACAGGGACACAGGGCCACACCTTC. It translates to CASSLAKTGTQGHTF.